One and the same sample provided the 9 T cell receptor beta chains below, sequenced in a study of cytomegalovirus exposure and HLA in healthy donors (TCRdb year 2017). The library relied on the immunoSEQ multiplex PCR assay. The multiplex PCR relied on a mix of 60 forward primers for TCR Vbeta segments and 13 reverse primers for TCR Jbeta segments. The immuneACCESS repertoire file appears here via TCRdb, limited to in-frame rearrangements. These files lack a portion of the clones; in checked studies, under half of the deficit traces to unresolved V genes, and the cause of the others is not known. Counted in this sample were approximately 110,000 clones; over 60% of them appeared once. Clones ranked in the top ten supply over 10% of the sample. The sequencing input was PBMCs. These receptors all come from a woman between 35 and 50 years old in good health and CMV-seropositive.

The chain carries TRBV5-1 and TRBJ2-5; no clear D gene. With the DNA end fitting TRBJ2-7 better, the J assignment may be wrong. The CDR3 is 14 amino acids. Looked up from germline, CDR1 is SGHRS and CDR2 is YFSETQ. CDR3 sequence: CASSLTAISYEQYF. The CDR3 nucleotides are TGCGCCAGCAGCTTAACAGCAATATCCTACGAGCAGTACTTC.

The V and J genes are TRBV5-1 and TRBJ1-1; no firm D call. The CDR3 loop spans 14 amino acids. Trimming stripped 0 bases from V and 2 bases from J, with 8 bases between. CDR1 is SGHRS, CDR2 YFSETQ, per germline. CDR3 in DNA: TGCGCCAGCAGCTTGGTAGCGGGTAACACTGAAGCTTTCTTT. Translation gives CASSLVAGNTEAFF.

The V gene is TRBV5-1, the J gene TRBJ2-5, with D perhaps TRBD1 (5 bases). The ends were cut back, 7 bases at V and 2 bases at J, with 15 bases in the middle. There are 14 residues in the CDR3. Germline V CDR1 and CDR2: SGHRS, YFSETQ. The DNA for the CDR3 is TGCGCCAGCCGCGAAGACAGCCTACAAGAGACCCAGTACTTC. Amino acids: CASREDSLQETQYF.

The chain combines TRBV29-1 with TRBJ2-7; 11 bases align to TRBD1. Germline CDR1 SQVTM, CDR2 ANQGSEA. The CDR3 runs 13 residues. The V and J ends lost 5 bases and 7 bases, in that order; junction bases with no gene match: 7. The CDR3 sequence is CSVLRDRGGEQYF. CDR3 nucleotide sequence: TGCAGCGTTCTGAGGGACAGGGGGGGAGAGCAGTACTTC.

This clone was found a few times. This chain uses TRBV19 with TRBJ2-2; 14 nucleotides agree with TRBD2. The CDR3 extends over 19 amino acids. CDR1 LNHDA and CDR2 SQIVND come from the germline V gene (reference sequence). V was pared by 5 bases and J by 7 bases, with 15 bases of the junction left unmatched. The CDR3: CASSPPPGLAGVRFGELFF. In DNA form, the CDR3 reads TGTGCCAGTAGTCCCCCCCCGGGACTAGCGGGAGTAAGGTTCGGGGAGCTGTTTTTT.

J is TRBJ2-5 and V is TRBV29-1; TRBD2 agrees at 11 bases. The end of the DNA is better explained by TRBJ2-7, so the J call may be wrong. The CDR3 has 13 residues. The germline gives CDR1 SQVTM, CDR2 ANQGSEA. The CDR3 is CSVAGTSGYEQYF. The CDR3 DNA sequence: TGCAGCGTTGCCGGGACTAGCGGCTACGAGCAGTACTTC.

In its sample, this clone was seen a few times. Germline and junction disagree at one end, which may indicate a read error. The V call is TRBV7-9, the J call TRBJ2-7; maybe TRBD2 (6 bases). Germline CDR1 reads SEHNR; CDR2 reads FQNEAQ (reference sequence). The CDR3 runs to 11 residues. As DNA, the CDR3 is TGTTCCAGCAGCCCGGGAGTCGAGCAGTACTTC. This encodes CSSSPGVEQYF.

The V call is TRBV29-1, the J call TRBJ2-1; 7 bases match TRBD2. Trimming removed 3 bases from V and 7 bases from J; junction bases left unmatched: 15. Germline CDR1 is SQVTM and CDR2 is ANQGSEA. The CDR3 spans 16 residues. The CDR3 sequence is CSVEVHLRREMNEQFF. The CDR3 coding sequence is TGCAGCGTTGAGGTCCACTTAAGGCGGGAGATGAATGAGCAGTTCTTC.

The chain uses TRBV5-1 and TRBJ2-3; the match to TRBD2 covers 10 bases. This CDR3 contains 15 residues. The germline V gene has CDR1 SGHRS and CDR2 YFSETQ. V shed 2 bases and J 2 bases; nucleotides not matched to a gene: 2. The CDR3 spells CASSFLAGVTDTQYF. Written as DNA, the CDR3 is TGCGCCAGCAGCTTTCTAGCGGGAGTCACAGATACGCAGTATTTT.